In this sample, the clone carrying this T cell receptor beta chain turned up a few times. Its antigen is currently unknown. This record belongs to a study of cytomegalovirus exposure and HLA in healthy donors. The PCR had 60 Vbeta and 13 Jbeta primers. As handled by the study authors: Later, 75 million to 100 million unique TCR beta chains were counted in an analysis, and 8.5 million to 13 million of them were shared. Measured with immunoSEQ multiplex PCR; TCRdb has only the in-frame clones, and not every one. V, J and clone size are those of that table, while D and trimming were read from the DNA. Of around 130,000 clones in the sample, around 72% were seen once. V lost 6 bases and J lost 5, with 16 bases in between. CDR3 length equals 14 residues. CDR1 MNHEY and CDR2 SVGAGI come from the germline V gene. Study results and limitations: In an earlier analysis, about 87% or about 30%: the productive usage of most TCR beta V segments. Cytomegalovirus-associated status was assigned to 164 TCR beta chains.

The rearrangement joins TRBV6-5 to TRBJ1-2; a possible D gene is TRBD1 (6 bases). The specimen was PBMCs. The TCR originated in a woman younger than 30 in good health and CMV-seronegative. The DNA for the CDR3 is TGTGCCAGCAGCCAGGGGACCTCCATTTATGGCTACACCTTC. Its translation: CASSQGTSIYGYTF.